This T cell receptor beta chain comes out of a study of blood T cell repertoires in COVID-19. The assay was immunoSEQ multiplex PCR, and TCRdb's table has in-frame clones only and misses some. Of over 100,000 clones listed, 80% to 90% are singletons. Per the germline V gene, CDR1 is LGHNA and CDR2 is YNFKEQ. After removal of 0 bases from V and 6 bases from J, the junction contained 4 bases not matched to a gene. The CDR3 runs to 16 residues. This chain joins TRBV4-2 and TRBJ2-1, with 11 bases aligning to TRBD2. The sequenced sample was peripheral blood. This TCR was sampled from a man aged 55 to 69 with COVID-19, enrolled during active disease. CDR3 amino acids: CASSQEKLAGGNEQFF. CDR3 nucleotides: TGTGCCAGCAGCCAAGAGAAGCTAGCGGGGGGCAATGAGCAGTTCTTC.